These 6 T cell receptor beta chains share one sample of origin, sequenced in a study of T cell responses to AZD1222 COVID-19 vaccine. Sequencing was performed with immunoSEQ multiplex PCR; in TCRdb, only in-frame clones are kept and a portion is missing. The profile shows about 140,000 clones, about 89% of them singletons. The input for sequencing was peripheral blood, taken on day 0 of AZD1222 vaccination. The receptors stem from an adult in good health.

The chain employs TRBV28 and TRBJ1-2, with 9 bases fitting TRBD1. V shed 5 bases, J shed 8 bases, and the junction held 6 bases outside the gene matches. CDR3 length: 13 residues. The germline V gene has CDR1 MDHEN and CDR2 SYDVKM. As DNA, the CDR3 is TGTGCCAGCAGTACCTGGACAGGGGACGGCTACACCTTC. This gives the protein CASSTWTGDGYTF.

The chain has TRBV5-5 and TRBJ1-6, with TRBD1 identical over 7 bases. Per germline, CDR1 SGHKS and CDR2 YYEKEE (reference sequence). V gave up 4 bases and J gave up 4 bases; unmatched junction bases: 11. CDR3 length equals 17 residues. The CDR3 nucleotides read TGTGCCAGCAGCCTCCGAGGGGGCCCGACTTATAATTCACCCCTCCACTTT. Its protein product is CASSLRGGPTYNSPLHF.

The chain joins TRBV6-5 to TRBJ1-2; possibly TRBD1 for D (6 bases). CDR1 is MNHEY, CDR2 SVGAGI, per germline. The CDR3 loop spans 15 amino acids. V was cut by 0 bases and J by 2 bases, with 10 bases left in between. Written as DNA, the CDR3 is TGTGCCAGCAGTTACTCTTTCCAGGGGAACTATGGCTACACCTTC. Amino acids: CASSYSFQGNYGYTF.

This chain connects TRBV6-1 to TRBJ1-4; D is ambiguous. The V gene's germline CDR1 is MNHNS and CDR2 SASEGT. The CDR3 runs to 15 residues. V was trimmed by 5 bases and J by 6 bases, leaving 16 bases between them. This CDR3 reads CASSLALIRDEKLFF. Here the CDR3 DNA reads TGTGCCAGCAGTTTGGCCCTGATTCGGGATGAAAAACTGTTTTTT.

The chain joins TRBV29-1 to TRBJ1-1; D is undetermined. Looked up from germline, CDR1 is SQVTM and CDR2 is ANQGSEA. The V and J ends lost 3 bases and 8 bases respectively, with 13 bases between them. This CDR3 spans 12 amino acids. The CDR3 sequence: CSVEAGFPEAFF. The CDR3 DNA sequence: TGCAGCGTTGAGGCGGGATTCCCGGAAGCTTTCTTT.

This sequence joins TRBV19 and TRBJ1-4, with D unclear. The length of the CDR3 is 15 residues. Germline assignment: CDR1 LNHDA and CDR2 SQIVND (reference sequence). With 5 bases removed from V and 0 bases from J, the gap between germline ends came to 10 bases. The CDR3 here is CASSWVFATNEKLFF. CDR3 bases: TGTGCCAGTAGTTGGGTTTTTGCAACTAATGAAAAACTGTTTTTT.